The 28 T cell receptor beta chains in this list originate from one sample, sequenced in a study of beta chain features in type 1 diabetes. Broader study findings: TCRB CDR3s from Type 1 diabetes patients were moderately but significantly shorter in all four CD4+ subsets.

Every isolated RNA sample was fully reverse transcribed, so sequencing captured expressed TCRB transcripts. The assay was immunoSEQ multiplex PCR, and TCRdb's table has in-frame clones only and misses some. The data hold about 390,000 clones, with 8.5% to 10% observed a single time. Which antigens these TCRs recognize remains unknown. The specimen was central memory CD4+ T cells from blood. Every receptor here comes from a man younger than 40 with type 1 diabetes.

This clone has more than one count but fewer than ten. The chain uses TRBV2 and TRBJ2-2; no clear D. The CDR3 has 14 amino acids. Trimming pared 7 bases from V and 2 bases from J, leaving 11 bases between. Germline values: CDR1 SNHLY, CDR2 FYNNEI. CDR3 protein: CASTPIVNTGELFF. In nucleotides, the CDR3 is TGTGCCAGCACCCCAATAGTAAACACCGGGGAGCTGTTTTTT.

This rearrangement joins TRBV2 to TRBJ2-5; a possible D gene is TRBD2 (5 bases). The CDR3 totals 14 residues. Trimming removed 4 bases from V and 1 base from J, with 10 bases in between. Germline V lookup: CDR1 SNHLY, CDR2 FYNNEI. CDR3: CASSGDYAQETQYF. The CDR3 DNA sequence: TGTGCCAGCAGTGGAGACTACGCCCAAGAGACCCAGTACTTC.

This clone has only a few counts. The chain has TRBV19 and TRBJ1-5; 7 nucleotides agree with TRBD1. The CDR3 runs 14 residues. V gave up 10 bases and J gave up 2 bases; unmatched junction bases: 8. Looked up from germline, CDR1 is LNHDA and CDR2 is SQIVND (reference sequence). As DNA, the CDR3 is TGTGCCACGCTGAGGGGGCAGGGCAATCAGCCCCAGCATTTT. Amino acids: CATLRGQGNQPQHF.

The CDR3 bases are TGTGCCAGCAGCTTAGTACTAGCAACGCAGTATTTT. Translating it yields CASSLVLATQYF. The V call is TRBV11-1, the J call TRBJ2-3; D perhaps matches TRBD2 (6 bases). Trimming left V 1 base short and J 9 bases short, with 8 bases between. CDR1 is SGHAT and CDR2 is FQDESV in the germline V gene (reference sequence). The CDR3 sequence is 12 residues long.

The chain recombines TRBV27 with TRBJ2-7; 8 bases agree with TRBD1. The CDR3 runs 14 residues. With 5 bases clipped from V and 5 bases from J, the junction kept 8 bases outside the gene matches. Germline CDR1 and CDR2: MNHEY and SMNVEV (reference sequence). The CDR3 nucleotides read TGTGCCAGCAGTGACAGGGGCCCTCGGAACGAGCAGTACTTC. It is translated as CASSDRGPRNEQYF.

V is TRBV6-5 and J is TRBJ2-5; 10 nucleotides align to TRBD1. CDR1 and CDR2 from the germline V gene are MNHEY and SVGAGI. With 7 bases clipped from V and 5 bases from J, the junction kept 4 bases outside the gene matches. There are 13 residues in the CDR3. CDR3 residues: CASIGTGVETQYF. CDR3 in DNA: TGTGCCAGCATCGGGACAGGGGTTGAGACCCAGTACTTC.

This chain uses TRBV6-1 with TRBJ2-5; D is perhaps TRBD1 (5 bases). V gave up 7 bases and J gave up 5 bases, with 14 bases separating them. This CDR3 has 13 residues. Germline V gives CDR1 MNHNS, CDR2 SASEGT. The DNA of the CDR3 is TGTGCCAGCACCTCCCAGGGAATGGAGACCCAGTACTTC. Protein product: CASTSQGMETQYF.

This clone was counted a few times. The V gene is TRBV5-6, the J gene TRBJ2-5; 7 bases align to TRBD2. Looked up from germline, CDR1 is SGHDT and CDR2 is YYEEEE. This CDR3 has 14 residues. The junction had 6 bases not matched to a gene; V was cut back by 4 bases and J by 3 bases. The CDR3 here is CASSPVGTKETQYF. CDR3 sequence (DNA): TGTGCCAGCAGCCCCGTTGGGACTAAAGAGACCCAGTACTTC.

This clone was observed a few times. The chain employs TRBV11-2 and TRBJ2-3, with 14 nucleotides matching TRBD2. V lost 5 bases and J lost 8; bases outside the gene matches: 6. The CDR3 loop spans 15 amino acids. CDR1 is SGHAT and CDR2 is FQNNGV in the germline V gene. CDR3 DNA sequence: TGTGCCAGCAGCCCAGGGACTAGCGGGAGTTCTACGCAGTATTTT. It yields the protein CASSPGTSGSSTQYF.

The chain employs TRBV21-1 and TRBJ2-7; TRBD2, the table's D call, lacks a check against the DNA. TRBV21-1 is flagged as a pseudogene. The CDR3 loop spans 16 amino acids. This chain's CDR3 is CASSKSRTPFSYEQYF. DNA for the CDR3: TGTGCCAGCAGCAAAAGTAGGACTCCTTTTTCCTACGAGCAGTACTTC.

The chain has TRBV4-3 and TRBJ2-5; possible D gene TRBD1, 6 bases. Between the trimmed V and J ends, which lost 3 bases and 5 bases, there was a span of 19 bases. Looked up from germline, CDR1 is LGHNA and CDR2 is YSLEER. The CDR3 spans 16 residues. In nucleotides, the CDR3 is TGCGCCAGCAGCCAGGGGTTCCAGGGGTGGGGGGAGACCCAGTACTTC. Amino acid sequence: CASSQGFQGWGETQYF.

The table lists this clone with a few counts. This CDR3 is CASSLQEGSTDTQYF. CDR3 nucleotides: TGCGCCAGCAGCTTACAAGAGGGCTCCACAGATACGCAGTATTTT. The chain couples TRBV5-1 to TRBJ2-3; tentative D call: TRBD2 (5 bases). CDR1 is SGHRS, CDR2 YFSETQ, per germline. The CDR3 sequence is 15 residues long. The V gene lost 2 bases and the J gene lost 2 bases, with 12 bases spanning the gap.

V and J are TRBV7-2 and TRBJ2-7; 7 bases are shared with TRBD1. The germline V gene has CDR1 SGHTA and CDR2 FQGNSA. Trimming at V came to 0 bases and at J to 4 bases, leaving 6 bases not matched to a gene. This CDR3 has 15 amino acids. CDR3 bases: TGTGCCAGCAGCTTAGCCGGGACAGTTCCATACGAGCAGTACTTC. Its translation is CASSLAGTVPYEQYF.

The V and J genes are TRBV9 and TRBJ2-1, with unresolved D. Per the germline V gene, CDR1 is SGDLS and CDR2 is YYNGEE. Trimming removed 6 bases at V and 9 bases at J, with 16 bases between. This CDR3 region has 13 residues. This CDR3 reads CASTYFRGGEQFF. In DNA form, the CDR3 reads TGTGCCAGCACCTATTTTCGAGGTGGTGAGCAGTTCTTC.

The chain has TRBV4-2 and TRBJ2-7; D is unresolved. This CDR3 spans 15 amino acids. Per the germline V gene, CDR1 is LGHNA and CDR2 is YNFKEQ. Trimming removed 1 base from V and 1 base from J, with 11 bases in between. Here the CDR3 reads CASSQGPTPSYEQYF. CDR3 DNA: TGTGCCAGCAGCCAAGGTCCCACACCATCCTACGAGCAGTACTTC.

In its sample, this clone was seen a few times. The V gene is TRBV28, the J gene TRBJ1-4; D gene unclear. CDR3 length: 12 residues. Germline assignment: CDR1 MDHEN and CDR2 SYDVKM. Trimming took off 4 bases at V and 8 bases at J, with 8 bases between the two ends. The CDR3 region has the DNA TGTGCCAGCAGTTCAGCACAGGAAAAACTGTTTTTT. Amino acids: CASSSAQEKLFF.

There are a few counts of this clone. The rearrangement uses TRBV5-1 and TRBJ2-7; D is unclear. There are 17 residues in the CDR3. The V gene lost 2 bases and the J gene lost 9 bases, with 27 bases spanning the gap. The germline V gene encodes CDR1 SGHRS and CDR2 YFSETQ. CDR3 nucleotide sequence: TGCGCCAGCAGCTTCGGTGAGACAAGTCAGGTCCCTAGACCGCAGTACTTC. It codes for CASSFGETSQVPRPQYF.

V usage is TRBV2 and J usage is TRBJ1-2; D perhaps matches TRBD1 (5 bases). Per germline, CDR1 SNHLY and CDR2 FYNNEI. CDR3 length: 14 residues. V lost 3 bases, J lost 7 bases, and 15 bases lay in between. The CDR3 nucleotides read TGTGCCAGCAGTGATTCCCCGGGGGAAGGTGGCTACACCTTC. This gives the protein CASSDSPGEGGYTF.

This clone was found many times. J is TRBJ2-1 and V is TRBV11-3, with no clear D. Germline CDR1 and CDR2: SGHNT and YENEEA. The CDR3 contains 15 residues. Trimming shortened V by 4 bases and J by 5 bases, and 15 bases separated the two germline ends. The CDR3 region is CASSSRAHPNNEQFF. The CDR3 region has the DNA TGTGCCAGCAGCTCCCGGGCCCACCCTAACAATGAGCAGTTCTTC. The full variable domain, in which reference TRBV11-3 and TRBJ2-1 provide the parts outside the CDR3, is EAGVVQSPRYKIIEKKQPVAFWCNPISGHNTLYWYLQNLGQGPELLIRYENEEAVDDSQLPKDRFSAERLKGVDSTLKIQPAELGDSAVYLCASSSRAHPNNEQFFGPGTRLTVL.

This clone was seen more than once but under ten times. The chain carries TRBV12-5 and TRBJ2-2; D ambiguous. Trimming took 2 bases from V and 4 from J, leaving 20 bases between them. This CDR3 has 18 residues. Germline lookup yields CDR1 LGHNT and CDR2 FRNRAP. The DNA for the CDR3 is TGTGCTAGTGGTTTGTTCTCTGGAGTTGGGGTCTTCACCGGGGAGCTGTTTTTT. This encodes CASGLFSGVGVFTGELFF.

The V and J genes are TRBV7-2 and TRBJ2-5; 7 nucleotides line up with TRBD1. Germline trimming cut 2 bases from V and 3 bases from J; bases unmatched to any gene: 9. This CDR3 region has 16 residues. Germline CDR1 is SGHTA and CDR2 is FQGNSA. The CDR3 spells CASSLRPTGTKETQYF. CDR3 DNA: TGTGCCAGCAGCTTAAGGCCGACAGGGACGAAAGAGACCCAGTACTTC.

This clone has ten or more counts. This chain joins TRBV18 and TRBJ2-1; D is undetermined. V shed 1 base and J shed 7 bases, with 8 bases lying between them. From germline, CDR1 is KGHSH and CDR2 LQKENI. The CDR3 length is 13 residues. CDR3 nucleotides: TGTGCCAGCTCACCACAGGGCGCGAATGAGCAGTTCTTC. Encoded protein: CASSPQGANEQFF. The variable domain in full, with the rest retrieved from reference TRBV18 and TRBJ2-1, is NAGVMQNPRHLVRRRGQEARLRCSPMKGHSHVYWYRQLPEEGLKFMVYLQKENIIDESGMPKERFSAEFPKEGPSILRIQQVVRGDSAAYFCASSPQGANEQFFGPGTRLTVL.

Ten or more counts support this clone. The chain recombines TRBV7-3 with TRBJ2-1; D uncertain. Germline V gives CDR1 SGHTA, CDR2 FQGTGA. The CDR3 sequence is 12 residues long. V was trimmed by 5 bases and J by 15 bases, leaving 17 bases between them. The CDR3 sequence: CASSQNQDNPFF. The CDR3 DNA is TGTGCCAGCAGCCAGAATCAGGATAATCCGTTCTTC.

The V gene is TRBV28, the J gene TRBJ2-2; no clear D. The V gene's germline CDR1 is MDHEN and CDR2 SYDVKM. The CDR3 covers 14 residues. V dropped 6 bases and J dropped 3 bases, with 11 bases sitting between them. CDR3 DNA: TGTGCCAGCAGAGATTGGGTGGACACCGGGGAGCTGTTTTTT. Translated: CASRDWVDTGELFF.

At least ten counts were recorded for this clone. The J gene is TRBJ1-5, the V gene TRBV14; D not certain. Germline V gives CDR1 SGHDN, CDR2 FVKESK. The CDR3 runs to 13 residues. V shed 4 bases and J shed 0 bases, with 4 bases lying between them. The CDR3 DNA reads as TGTGCCAGCAGCCCGGATAGCAATCAGCCCCAGCATTTT. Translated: CASSPDSNQPQHF.

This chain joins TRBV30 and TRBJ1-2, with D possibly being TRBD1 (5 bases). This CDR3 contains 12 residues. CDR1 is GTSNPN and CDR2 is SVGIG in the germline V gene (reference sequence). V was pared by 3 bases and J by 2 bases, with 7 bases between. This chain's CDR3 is CAWRRQNYGYTF. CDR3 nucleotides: TGTGCCTGGAGAAGACAGAACTATGGCTACACCTTC.

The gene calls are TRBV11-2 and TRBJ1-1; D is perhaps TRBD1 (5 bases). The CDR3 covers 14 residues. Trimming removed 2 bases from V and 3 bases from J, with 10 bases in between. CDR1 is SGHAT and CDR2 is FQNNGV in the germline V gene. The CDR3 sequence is CASSLLGGDTEAFF. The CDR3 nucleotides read TGTGCCAGCAGCTTACTGGGGGGTGACACTGAAGCTTTCTTT.

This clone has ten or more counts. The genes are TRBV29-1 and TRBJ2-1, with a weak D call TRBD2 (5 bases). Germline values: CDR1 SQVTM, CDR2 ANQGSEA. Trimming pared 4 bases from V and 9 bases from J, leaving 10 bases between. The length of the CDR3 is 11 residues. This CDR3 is CSVAWETEQFF. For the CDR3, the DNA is TGCAGCGTTGCCTGGGAGACTGAGCAGTTCTTC.